The text below deals with one T cell receptor beta chain. Its antigen is not identified. Assay used: immunoSEQ multiplex PCR; TCRdb lists only in-frame clones, some missing. This sample has fewer than 200,000 clones, with more than 80% found just once. The sample belongs to a study of T cell responses to AZD1222 COVID-19 vaccine. Study-wide points: The sample set comprised mostly white British donors with more females, and clonal diversity was possibly underestimated.

Sequencing used peripheral blood, obtained 28 days after the second dose of the MenACWY control vaccine. The TCR comes from an adult who received the MenACWY meningococcal vaccine as a control.

The CDR3 DNA is TGTGCCAGCAGCCAAGGAGGACTAGCGGGCACAGATACGCAGTATTTT. Its translation: CASSQGGLAGTDTQYF. This chain uses TRBV14 with TRBJ2-3; 10 bases are shared with TRBD2. The germline gives CDR1 SGHDN, CDR2 FVKESK. J was trimmed by 1 base and V by 1 base; bases with no gene match: 2. The CDR3 spans 16 residues. The full variable domain, completed using reference TRBV14 and TRBJ2-3, is EAGVTQFPSHSVIEKGQTVTLRCDPISGHDNLYWYRRVMGKEIKFLLHFVKESKQDESGMPNNRFLAERTGGTYSTLKVQPAELEDSGVYFCASSQGGLAGTDTQYFGPGTRLTVL.